Following are 10 T cell receptor beta chains from one sample sequenced in a study of shared clonotypes between healthy human individuals. The protocol was immunoSEQ multiplex PCR, while the TCRdb copy is restricted to in-frame clones and leaves out a portion. The sample lists 490,000 or so clones; over 60% were seen once. The sample comprised PBMCs. These receptors all stem from a woman in her 40s in good health. Some clones in this sample may be carry-over from other donors' samples.

The table lists this clone with many counts. Additional DNA sequences in this sample encode the identical CDR3. This chain joins TRBV15 and TRBJ2-5, with D possibly being TRBD1 (5 bases). With 5 bases removed from V and 5 bases from J, the gap between germline ends came to 12 bases. Germline lookup yields CDR1 LNHNV and CDR2 YYDKDF (reference sequence). The CDR3 covers 13 residues. CDR3 in DNA: TGTGCCACCAGCCAAGGGGCGTGGGAGACCCAGTACTTC. Translation gives CATSQGAWETQYF. Drawing the rest from reference TRBV15 and TRBJ2-5, the complete variable domain is DAMVIQNPRYQVTQFGKPVTLSCSQTLNHNVMYWYQQKSSQAPKLLFHYYDKDFNNEADTPDNFQSRRPNTSFCFLDIRSPGLGDTAMYLCATSQGAWETQYFGPGTRLLVL.

The gene calls are TRBV11-2 and TRBJ2-3, with a possible D match to TRBD2 (7 bases). Trimming left V 1 base short and J 3 bases short, with 11 bases between. Per the germline V gene, CDR1 is SGHAT and CDR2 is FQNNGV. CDR3 length: 15 amino acids. CDR3 protein: CASSLGGRETDTQYF. The CDR3 DNA reads as TGTGCCAGCAGCTTAGGGGGGCGGGAGACAGATACGCAGTATTTT.

With respect to this clone: This sample also contains other DNA sequences that code for the same CDR3. The chain links TRBV6-1 to TRBJ1-5; TRBD1 matches 7 bases. The germline gives CDR1 MNHNS, CDR2 SASEGT. The CDR3 extends over 13 amino acids. Trimming cost V 6 bases and J 7 bases; bases outside gene matches: 6. The CDR3 loop reads CASSRQGGQPQHF. The CDR3 coding sequence is TGTGCCAGCAGCAGACAGGGAGGGCAGCCCCAGCATTTT.

V is TRBV18 and J is TRBJ2-5, with D perhaps matching TRBD2 (5 bases). The CDR3 spans 16 residues. V was shortened by 2 bases and J by 5 bases, with 18 bases between the two germline ends. Germline CDR1 KGHSH, CDR2 LQKENI. The CDR3 DNA follows: TGTGCCAGCTCACCAGGACTGGGGATGGGTTTGGAGACCCAGTACTTC. Amino acids: CASSPGLGMGLETQYF.

Worth noting for this clone: Other nucleotide sequences from this sample produce the same CDR3. The genes are TRBV30 and TRBJ2-3, with 12 bases identical to TRBD2. The CDR3 has 15 residues. The V gene end was trimmed by 0 bases and the J gene end by 3 bases; junction bases not matched to a gene: 1. The germline CDR1 and CDR2 sequences are GTSNPN and SVGIG (reference sequence). CDR3 sequence: CAWSVLAGGTDTQYF. The CDR3, as DNA: TGTGCCTGGAGTGTACTAGCGGGAGGTACAGATACGCAGTATTTT.

This sequence joins TRBV7-6 and TRBJ2-5; TRBD2 matches 9 bases. TRBJ2-7 explains the end of the DNA better; the J call may be wrong. This CDR3 is 15 amino acids long. CDR1 is SGHVS, CDR2 FNYEAQ, per germline. The CDR3 DNA reads TGTGCCAGCAGTCCTAGCGGGACCGCATCCTACGAGCAGTACTTC. This codes for CASSPSGTASYEQYF.

The chain uses TRBV28 and TRBJ2-7; D is ambiguous. The length of the CDR3 is 12 residues. Between the trimmed V and J ends, which lost 3 bases and 9 bases, there was a span of 12 bases. The germline CDR1 and CDR2 sequences are MDHEN and SYDVKM. The chain's CDR3 is CASSFPDLGQYF. The CDR3 nucleotides read TGTGCCAGCAGTTTCCCAGACCTAGGGCAGTACTTC.

The chain employs TRBV28 and TRBJ1-6; tentative D call: TRBD1 (5 bases). With 4 bases removed from V and 13 bases from J, the gap between germline ends came to 17 bases. This CDR3 comprises 14 residues. CDR1 MDHEN and CDR2 SYDVKM come from the germline V gene. CDR3 region: CASSSGASGGPLHF. The DNA for the CDR3 is TGTGCCAGCAGTTCCGGGGCCTCCGGGGGTCCCCTCCACTTT.

V usage is TRBV28 and J usage is TRBJ1-1; D remains unclear. CDR3 size: 13 residues. Trimming took off 3 bases at V and 8 bases at J, with 13 bases between the two ends. Germline values: CDR1 MDHEN, CDR2 SYDVKM. The CDR3 here is CASSLFREREAFF. The DNA of the CDR3 is TGTGCCAGCAGTTTGTTTCGAGAAAGAGAAGCTTTCTTT.

The chain uses TRBV27 and TRBJ2-5; D is uncertain. V was trimmed by 1 base and J by 7 bases, leaving 16 bases between them. The germline CDR1 and CDR2 sequences are MNHEY and SMNVEV (reference sequence). The CDR3 is 15 amino acids. The DNA of the CDR3 is TGTGCCAGCAGTTTATTTCTAGAGAGTCTGGGGACCCAGTACTTC. This translates into CASSLFLESLGTQYF.